Presented here are 16 T cell receptor beta chains from one specimen sequenced in a study of shared clonotypes between healthy human individuals. Libraries were prepared by immunoSEQ multiplex PCR; TCRdb keeps only in-frame clonotypes and omits some of them. The sample comprises some 2.3 million clones, 85% to 95% of which are singletons, and 0.35% to 0.45% rests with the top ten. The specimen was naive CD4+ T cells from PBMCs. Subset meaning: CD45RA+ positively selected. The origin of the receptors is a man between 18 and 29 years old in good health. Some clones in this sample may be carry-over from other donors' samples.

The V call is TRBV7-6, the J call TRBJ2-7; D is undetermined. Trimming took off 0 bases at V and 2 bases at J, with 8 bases between the two ends. Germline V gene data show CDR1 as SGHVS and CDR2 as FNYEAQ. This CDR3 has 14 amino acids. The CDR3 DNA follows: TGTGCCAGCAGCTTAGCGCGAGGAACCTACGAGCAGTACTTC. This sequence encodes CASSLARGTYEQYF.

The chain employs TRBV27 and TRBJ2-3, with D hard to call. The V and J ends lost 3 bases and 0 bases respectively, with 10 bases between them. This CDR3 comprises 15 residues. Germline CDR1 is MNHEY and CDR2 is SMNVEV (reference sequence). The CDR3 region is CASSLGSASTDTQYF. CDR3 DNA sequence: TGTGCCAGCAGTTTGGGGTCGGCTAGCACAGATACGCAGTATTTT.

The table lists this clone with a count of one. This chain uses TRBV11-2 with TRBJ2-1, with 13 bases identical to TRBD2. The CDR3 spans 13 residues. V was clipped by 5 bases and J by 14 bases; unmatched bases: 6. Germline V gene data show CDR1 as SGHAT and CDR2 as FQNNGV. The CDR3 here is CASSQGLAGIEFF. In DNA, the CDR3 is TGTGCCAGCAGCCAGGGACTAGCGGGAATAGAGTTCTTC.

V is TRBV7-8 and J is TRBJ2-3; a weak D match, TRBD2 (6 bases). V was pared by 5 bases and J by 3 bases, with 18 bases between. CDR3 size: 16 residues. Germline CDR1 reads SGHVS; CDR2 reads FQNEAQ. This CDR3 reads CASSHRGYLGTDTQYF. As DNA, the CDR3 is TGTGCCAGCAGCCATCGGGGGTACCTGGGGACAGATACGCAGTATTTT.

About this clone: Other nucleotide sequences in the sample specify the same CDR3. This chain uses TRBV30 with TRBJ2-1; 10 bases match TRBD2. The germline CDR1 and CDR2 sequences are GTSNPN and SVGIG (reference sequence). The V segment lost 0 bases and the J segment 7 bases; nucleotides outside the gene matches: 3. This CDR3 has 14 residues. CDR3 amino acids: CAWSVLAGRNEQFF. The CDR3 DNA sequence: TGTGCCTGGAGTGTACTAGCGGGACGGAATGAGCAGTTCTTC.

Concerning this clone itself: This sample also contains other DNA sequences that code for the same CDR3. The rearrangement links TRBV11-3 to TRBJ2-5; possible D gene TRBD1, 5 bases. Trimming removed 1 base at V and 2 bases at J, with 11 bases between. The CDR3 is 15 amino acids. Looked up from germline, CDR1 is SGHNT and CDR2 is YENEEA. The CDR3 DNA reads TGTGCCAGCAGCTTAGGAGGTACAGGTCAAGAGACCCAGTACTTC. Amino acids: CASSLGGTGQETQYF.

The gene calls are TRBV6-1 and TRBJ2-1, with 10 positions matching TRBD2. Trimming took 8 bases from V and 2 from J; bases not matched to a gene: 6. Germline V CDR1 and CDR2: MNHNS, SASEGT. The CDR3 covers 15 residues. Written as DNA, the CDR3 is TGTGCCAGCGCCCTTCTAGCGGGGGCCTACAATGAGCAGTTCTTC. Its protein product is CASALLAGAYNEQFF.

This clone was counted a single time. V and J are TRBV5-1 and TRBJ1-2; D possibly corresponds to TRBD1 (6 bases). Per the germline V gene, CDR1 is SGHRS and CDR2 is YFSETQ. This CDR3 spans 13 amino acids. V was pared by 4 bases and J by 10 bases, with 17 bases between. CDR3 amino acids: CASSPGGPGDYTF. CDR3 in DNA: TGCGCCAGCAGCCCGGGGGGCCCAGGCGACTACACCTTC.

The chain links TRBV2 to TRBJ2-2, with D perhaps matching TRBD2 (5 bases). Germline CDR1 is SNHLY and CDR2 is FYNNEI. V was cut by 1 base and J by 4 bases, with 7 bases left in between. The CDR3 is made up of 14 amino acids. DNA of the CDR3: TGTGCCAGCAGTGAAGGGACTCCCACCGGGGAGCTGTTTTTT. Protein: CASSEGTPTGELFF.

The chain couples TRBV2 to TRBJ1-5, with D unclear. Germline CDR1 is SNHLY and CDR2 is FYNNEI. CDR3 length: 18 amino acids. Between the trimmed V and J ends, which lost 4 bases and 0 bases, there was a span of 19 bases. This CDR3 is CASSVQKTASYSNQPQHF. CDR3 DNA: TGTGCCAGCAGTGTTCAAAAGACGGCATCCTATAGCAATCAGCCCCAGCATTTT.

Concerning this clone: Other DNA variants within this sample encode the same CDR3. The V call is TRBV6-5, the J call TRBJ1-3; D unresolved. CDR3 length: 15 residues. With 2 bases removed from V and 0 bases from J, the gap between germline ends came to 8 bases. Germline V gene data show CDR1 as MNHEY and CDR2 as SVGAGI. CDR3 residues: CASSYAGSSGNTIYF. The DNA of the CDR3 is TGTGCCAGCAGTTACGCGGGGAGCTCTGGAAACACCATATATTTT.

CDR3 in DNA: TGTGCCAGCACCTCACAAACGAAGCGGACCTACTCCTACGAGCAGTACTTC. Residues: CASTSQTKRTYSYEQYF. This chain connects TRBV28 to TRBJ2-7; D is perhaps TRBD2 (5 bases). Per germline, CDR1 MDHEN and CDR2 SYDVKM. Trimming took off 7 bases at V and 0 bases at J, with 22 bases between the two ends. CDR3 size: 17 residues.

To note about this clone: The same CDR3 can be traced to other DNA sequences in this sample. The chain couples TRBV6-1 to TRBJ2-7, with D unresolved. The CDR3 has 12 residues. V was trimmed by 4 bases and J by 1 base, leaving 5 bases between them. Per germline, CDR1 MNHNS and CDR2 SASEGT. CDR3 protein: CASSVHSYEQYF. The DNA of the CDR3 is TGTGCCAGCAGTGTCCATTCCTACGAGCAGTACTTC.

The gene calls are TRBV30 and TRBJ2-2; D may be TRBD2 (6 bases). V was shortened by 2 bases and J by 2 bases, with 12 bases between the two germline ends. This CDR3 region has 15 residues. The germline V gene encodes CDR1 GTSNPN and CDR2 SVGIG (reference sequence). The CDR3 is CAWSSGVLNTGELFF. The CDR3 DNA sequence: TGTGCCTGGAGTTCGGGGGTACTCAACACCGGGGAGCTGTTTTTT.

This clone was seen once. The rearrangement uses TRBV5-5 and TRBJ2-1, with D possibly being TRBD2 (6 bases). The germline V gene encodes CDR1 SGHKS and CDR2 YYEKEE (reference sequence). V shed 2 bases and J shed 8 bases, with 14 bases lying between them. The CDR3 loop spans 14 amino acids. CDR3 nucleotide sequence: TGTGCCAGCAGCTTAGTAGGAGGGCTCGATGAGCAGTTCTTC. Translation gives CASSLVGGLDEQFF.

Of note for this clone: In the same sample, other DNA sequences code for this CDR3. The chain uses TRBV27 and TRBJ1-1; D is unresolved. This CDR3 contains 13 residues. From germline, CDR1 is MNHEY and CDR2 SMNVEV (reference sequence). The V gene lost 6 bases and the J gene lost 1 base, with 9 bases spanning the gap. The CDR3 region is CASSLYRNTEAFF. Here the CDR3 DNA reads TGTGCCAGCAGCCTCTACAGGAACACTGAAGCTTTCTTT.